The next 24 T cell receptor beta chains were all read from a single sample in a study of tumor and adjacent non-tumor tissue in lung cancer. Three rounds of nested PCR, following a modified ARM-PCR protocol, produced the TCRbeta library. Via MiXCR, TCRdb re-called the multiplex PCR reads, giving one row per CDR3 protein. This sample has approximately 80,000 distinct CDR3 sequences, with 70% to 90% found just once. This sample's RNA came from whole unsorted tissue. More than 3 cm separated this lung sample from the edge of the tumor. Sequenced: distant non-tumor lung tissue. These receptors originate from a man aged 55 to 69 with non-small cell lung cancer.

This clonotype was observed a handful of times. Being one base from a much bigger clone, this may be a read error. V usage is TRBV4-1 and J usage is TRBJ1-2; TRBD1 aligns across 12 bases. The CDR3 length is 15 residues. Per germline, CDR1 MGHRA and CDR2 YSYEKL. The DNA of the CDR3 is TGCGCCAGCAGCCAAGATGGGACAGGGGGCTATGACTACACCTTC. Translating it yields CASSQDGTGGYDYTF.

Of note for this clonotype: A read error is likely, as this CDR3 ends without the conserved phenylalanine or tryptophan. This chain connects TRBV6-6 to TRBJ2-5, with no clear D. The CDR3 runs to 14 residues. The germline CDR1 and CDR2 sequences are MNHNY and SVGAGI (reference sequence). The CDR3 spells CVSIVASTQETQYL. In DNA form, the CDR3 reads TGTGTCAGCATCGTCGCTAGTACCCAAGAGACCCAGTACTTA.

Points on this clonotype: At one end, the junction sequence differs from germline, possibly due to a read error. The V and J genes are TRBV6-5 and TRBJ2-1; D is undetermined. The CDR3 has 17 residues. Germline V gene lookup returns CDR1 MNHEY and CDR2 SVGAGI. The CDR3 nucleotides are TGTGCCAGGAGTTACCCGTACACGCCGAGCTCCTACAATGAGCAGTTCTTC. Amino acids: CARSYPYTPSSYNEQFF.

In regard to this clonotype: A read error may be the cause here, since a much bigger clone is one base away. CDR3 region: CASSEWTVHNSPLHF. DNA of the CDR3: TGTGCCAGCAGTGAATGGACAGTGCATAATTCACCCCTCCACTTT. This chain joins TRBV6-1 and TRBJ1-6; TRBD1 might be the D (6 bases). The germline V gene encodes CDR1 MNHNS and CDR2 SASEGT. V was shortened by 2 bases and J by 5 bases, with 10 bases between the two germline ends. The CDR3 is made up of 15 amino acids.

This rearrangement joins TRBV12-1 to TRBJ2-2. TRBV12-1 represents a pseudogene. The CDR3 is 16 residues long. This CDR3 is CASSLTRQKKTGELFF. The CDR3 DNA reads as TGTGCCAGCAGCTTAACTCGGCAGAAGAAGACCGGGGAGCTGTTTTTT.

This clonotype was seen a single time. One end of the junction is discordant with germline, which a read error may explain. The chain is built from TRBV11-1 and TRBJ2-1; TRBD2 matches 10 bases. CDR3 length equals 17 residues. Germline V gives CDR1 SGHAT, CDR2 FQDESV (reference sequence). In DNA form, the CDR3 reads TGTGCCAGCATCTTATCTCGGCTAGCGGGAGACAATAATGAGCAGTTCTTC. It codes for CASILSRLAGDNNEQFF.

Only a few counts were recorded for this clonotype. An end of the junction does not agree with germline; a read error may underlie this. This rearrangement joins TRBV6-4 to TRBJ2-3; D is uncertain. This CDR3 is 13 amino acids long. CDR1 and CDR2 from the germline V gene are MRHNA and SNTAGT. The CDR3 reads CANSDGSTDTQYF. In nucleotides, the CDR3 is TGTGCCAACAGTGACGGGAGCACAGATACGCAGTATTTT.

The CDR3 spells CSVGANSYNEQFF. The CDR3 nucleotides are TGCAGCGTGGGTGCCAACTCCTACAATGAGCAGTTCTTC. The genes are TRBV29-1 and TRBJ2-1; no reliable D call. This CDR3 has 13 amino acids. The germline V gene has CDR1 SQVTM and CDR2 ANQGSEA. V gave up 6 bases and J gave up 0 bases, with 9 bases separating them.

This clonotype was seen once. This chain uses TRBV20-1 with TRBJ2-7, with TRBD2 matching 8 bases. The germline gives CDR1 DFQATT, CDR2 SNEGSKA (reference sequence). The CDR3 has 17 amino acids. The CDR3 sequence: CSTRDREAGVYGYEQYF. For the CDR3, the DNA is TGCAGCACTAGAGATCGAGAAGCGGGAGTGTACGGCTACGAGCAGTACTTC.

This clonotype was seen ten or more times. V is TRBV29-1 and J is TRBJ2-3; 9 bases are shared with TRBD1. V dropped 0 bases and J dropped 6; count of bases not matched to a gene: 7. CDR3 length equals 15 residues. Germline V gene data show CDR1 as SQVTM and CDR2 as ANQGSEA. CDR3: CSVEDRGQGGDTQYF. The CDR3 region has the DNA TGCAGCGTTGAAGACCGGGGACAGGGAGGGGATACGCAGTATTTT.

As to this clonotype: A read error is likely, as this CDR3 ends without the conserved phenylalanine or tryptophan. V gene TRBV6-2 or TRBV6-3 combines with J gene TRBJ2-3; D ambiguous. The germline V gene has CDR1 MNHEY and CDR2 SVGEGT. V lost 8 bases and J 3 bases, leaving 24 bases between the germline ends. There are 17 residues in the CDR3. CDR3 region: CASGEGRPNSETDTQYS. The CDR3 nucleotides read TGTGCCAGCGGAGAAGGGCGCCCGAATTCAGAAACAGATACGCAGTATTCT.

With regard to this clonotype: Since no conserved phenylalanine or tryptophan closes the CDR3, a read error is the likely cause. The rearrangement links TRBV12-3 or TRBV12-4 to TRBJ1-5; the D gene is possibly TRBD1 (5 bases). The CDR3 is made up of 14 amino acids. Trimming shortened V by 5 bases and J by 7 bases, and 15 bases separated the two germline ends. The CDR3 spells CASSMGGGGQPQHI. CDR3 nucleotides: TGTGCCAGCAGTATGGGCGGGGGTGGACAGCCCCAGCATATC.

The V and J genes are TRBV4-3 and TRBJ2-3; 7 bases match TRBD2. Germline V CDR1 and CDR2: LGHNA, YSLEER. The trim removed 9 bases at V and 6 bases at J, leaving 21 bases unmatched. CDR3 length: 17 residues. The CDR3 DNA reads TGCGCCAGTAACCAGGTTGGACTAGGCGGGAGTTTCGATACGCAGTATTTT. Translation gives CASNQVGLGGSFDTQYF.

With regard to this clonotype: One junction end does not reproduce the germline sequence, and a read error may be involved. J is TRBJ1-5 and V is TRBV20-1, with D tentatively TRBD1 (5 bases). In germline, CDR1 is DFQATT, CDR2 SNEGSKA (reference sequence). The CDR3 runs to 15 residues. CDR3 nucleotide sequence: TGCATTGCTAGAGATAGGCAGGGCTCAGCTCAGCCCCAGCATTTC. As protein: CIARDRQGSAQPQHF.

About this clonotype itself: The germline gene is not matched at one end of the junction; a read error may be the cause. J is TRBJ2-2 and V is TRBV6-5; possible D gene TRBD1, 5 bases. CDR3 size: 16 residues. The germline gives CDR1 MNHEY, CDR2 SVGAGI. The CDR3 region has the DNA TGTGCCAGCAGTTACTCTGGGATAGGGCAGGGCGAGGAGCCGTTTTTT. Translation gives CASSYSGIGQGEEPFF.

Regarding this clonotype: At one end, the junction sequence differs from germline, possibly due to a read error. The genes are TRBV6-5 and TRBJ2-6; D is tentatively TRBD1 or TRBD2 (5 bases each). Germline V gene data show CDR1 as MNHEY and CDR2 as SVGAGI. CDR3 size: 17 residues. CDR3 region: CASSLVGASYGANVLTF. The CDR3 DNA sequence: TGTGCCAGCAGCCTAGTGGGAGCCAGCTATGGGGCCAACGTCCTAACTTTC.

As concerns this clonotype: The junction departs from the called germline gene at one end, perhaps through a read error. J is TRBJ2-5 and V is TRBV11-2, with 7 positions matching TRBD1. The CDR3 contains 13 residues. Germline loops: CDR1 SGHAT, CDR2 FQNNGV. This chain's CDR3 is CVTSSTGEETQYF. CDR3 nucleotides: TGTGTCACCAGTTCTACAGGGGAAGAAACCCAGTACTTC.

As for this clonotype: At one of its ends the junction is not consistent with the germline gene, which may arise from a read error. The chain carries TRBV5-5 and TRBJ2-7; D is possibly TRBD1 (5 bases). There are 17 residues in the CDR3. Germline CDR1 and CDR2: SGHKS and YYEKEE (reference sequence). In DNA, the CDR3 is TGTGCCAGCAGCTGGAACCTGATAGGGGCGGCCACGTACGAGAAGTACTTC. Amino acid sequence: CASSWNLIGAATYEKYF.

For this clonotype: Relative to the germline gene, one junction end is altered; a read error may explain this. This sequence joins TRBV4-3 and TRBJ1-1; D is unclear. Germline V gives CDR1 LGHNA, CDR2 YSLEER. This CDR3 comprises 17 residues. CDR3 coding DNA: TGCGCCAGCAGCGAAGACGTTCCGGGCAGTTCGGGCACTGAGGCCTTCTTT. It is translated as CASSEDVPGSSGTEAFF.

A word on this clonotype: Relative to the germline gene, one junction end is altered; a read error may explain this. The genes are TRBV6-5 and TRBJ2-7; D gene ambiguous. This CDR3 comprises 16 residues. Germline V lookup: CDR1 MNHEY, CDR2 SVGAGI. The CDR3 DNA is TGTGCGAGCAGCTACTTGGGTATTGGTCAGAGCTACGAGCAGTACTTC. It is translated as CASSYLGIGQSYEQYF.

V and J are TRBV20-1 and TRBJ1-3; the D gene is possibly TRBD1 (5 bases). Per germline, CDR1 DFQATT and CDR2 SNEGSKA (reference sequence). The CDR3 consists of 14 residues. The CDR3 here is CSANALGGDISIYF. The CDR3 nucleotides are TGCAGCGCCAACGCACTGGGAGGGGATATCAGCATTTATTTT.

The CDR3 DNA is TGTGCCAGCCCGACTAGCGGGATGGCAGATACGCAGTATTTT. It yields the protein CASPTSGMADTQYF. V usage is TRBV4-2 and J usage is TRBJ2-3; 11 bases map to TRBD2. CDR3 size: 14 residues. The V and J ends lost 8 bases and 4 bases, in that order; junction bases with no gene match: 5. Germline V CDR1 and CDR2: LGHNA, YNFKEQ.

A word on this clonotype: One junction end does not reproduce the germline sequence, and a read error may be involved. The J gene is TRBJ2-3, the V gene TRBV11-3; perhaps TRBD2 as D (5 bases). The germline gives CDR1 SGHNT, CDR2 YENEEA. The CDR3 runs to 13 residues. CDR3 region: CAGSFQEADTQYF. In nucleotides, the CDR3 is TGTGCCGGCAGCTTTCAGGAGGCAGATACGCAGTATTTC.

As for this clonotype: An end of the junction differs from the germline gene, which may be a read error. The chain is built from TRBV20-1 and TRBJ1-2; D possibly corresponds to TRBD1 (5 bases). Per germline, CDR1 DFQATT and CDR2 SNEGSKA (reference sequence). The CDR3 totals 14 residues. Written as DNA, the CDR3 is TGCAGTGTTAGAGGCGGGACTTCTAACTATGGCTACACATTC. It codes for CSVRGGTSNYGYTF.